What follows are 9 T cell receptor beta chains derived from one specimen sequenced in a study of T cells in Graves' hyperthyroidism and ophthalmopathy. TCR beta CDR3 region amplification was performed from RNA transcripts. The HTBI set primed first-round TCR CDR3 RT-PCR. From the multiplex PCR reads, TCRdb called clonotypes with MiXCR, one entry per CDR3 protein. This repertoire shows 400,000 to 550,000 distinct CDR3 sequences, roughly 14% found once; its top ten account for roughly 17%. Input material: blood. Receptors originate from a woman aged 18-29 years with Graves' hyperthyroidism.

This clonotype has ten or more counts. CDR3 bases: TGCAGCGTTGAAGATCCCACCGCGAGGAACACTGAAGCTTTCTTT. It specifies CSVEDPTARNTEAFF. The chain couples TRBV29-1 to TRBJ1-1; D ambiguous. Germline-derived CDR1 and CDR2 are SQVTM and ANQGSEA. There are 15 residues in the CDR3. Between the trimmed V and J ends, which lost 0 bases and 1 base, there was a span of 12 bases.

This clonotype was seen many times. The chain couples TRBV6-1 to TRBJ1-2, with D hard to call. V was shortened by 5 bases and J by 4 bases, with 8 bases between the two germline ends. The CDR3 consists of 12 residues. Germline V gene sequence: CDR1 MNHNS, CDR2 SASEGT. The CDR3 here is CASSSQVYGYTF. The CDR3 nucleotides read TGTGCCAGCAGTTCCCAAGTCTATGGCTACACCTTC.

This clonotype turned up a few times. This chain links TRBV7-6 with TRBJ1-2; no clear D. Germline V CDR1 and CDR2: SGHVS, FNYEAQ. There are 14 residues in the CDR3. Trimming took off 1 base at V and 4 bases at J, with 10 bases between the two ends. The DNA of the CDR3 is TGTGCCAGCAGCTTAGAAGTGGCATCCTATGGCTACACCTTC. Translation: CASSLEVASYGYTF.

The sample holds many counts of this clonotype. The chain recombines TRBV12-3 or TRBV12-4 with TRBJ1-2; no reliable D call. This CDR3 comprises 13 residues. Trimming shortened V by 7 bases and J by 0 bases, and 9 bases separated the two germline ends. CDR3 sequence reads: CASTDLANYGYTF. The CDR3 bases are TGTGCCAGCACCGATTTGGCTAACTATGGCTACACCTTC.

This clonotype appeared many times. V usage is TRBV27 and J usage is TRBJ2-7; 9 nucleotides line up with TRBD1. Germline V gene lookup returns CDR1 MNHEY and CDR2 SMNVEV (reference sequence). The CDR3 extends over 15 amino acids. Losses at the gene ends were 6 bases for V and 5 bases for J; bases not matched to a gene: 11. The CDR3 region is CASRHSTGGLNEQYF. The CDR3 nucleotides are TGTGCCAGCAGACACAGCACAGGGGGCTTAAACGAGCAGTACTTC.

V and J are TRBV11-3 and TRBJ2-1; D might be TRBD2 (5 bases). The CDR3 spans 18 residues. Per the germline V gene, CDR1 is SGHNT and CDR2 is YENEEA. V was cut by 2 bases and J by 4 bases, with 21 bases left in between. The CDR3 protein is CASSLKAASSFWYNEQFF. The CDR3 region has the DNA TGTGCCAGCAGCTTAAAAGCGGCTAGCAGCTTCTGGTACAATGAGCAGTTCTTC.

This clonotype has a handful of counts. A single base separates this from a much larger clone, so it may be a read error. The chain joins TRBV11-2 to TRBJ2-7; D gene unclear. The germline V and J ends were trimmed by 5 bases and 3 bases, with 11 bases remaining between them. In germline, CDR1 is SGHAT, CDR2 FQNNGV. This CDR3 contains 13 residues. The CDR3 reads CASSAGSLYEQYF. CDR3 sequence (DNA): TGTGCCAGCAGCGCCGGGTCTCTCTACGAGCAGTACTTC.

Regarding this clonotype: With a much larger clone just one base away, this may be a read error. CDR3 sequence reads: CVTRLANTEAFF. The CDR3 nucleotides are TGTGTCACCCGTCTCGCAAACACTGAAGCTTTCTTT. V and J are TRBV15 and TRBJ1-1; D is unresolved. This CDR3 spans 12 amino acids. Germline CDR1 LNHNV, CDR2 YYDKDF (reference sequence).

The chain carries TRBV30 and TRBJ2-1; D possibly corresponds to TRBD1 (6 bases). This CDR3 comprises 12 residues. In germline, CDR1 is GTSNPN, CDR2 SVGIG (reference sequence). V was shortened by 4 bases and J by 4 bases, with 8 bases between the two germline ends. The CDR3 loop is CAWTGAYNEQFF. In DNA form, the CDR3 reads TGTGCCTGGACAGGGGCTTACAATGAGCAGTTCTTC.